What follows describes a single TCR beta chain. This entry comes from a study of blood T cell repertoires in COVID-19. This table comes from immunoSEQ multiplex PCR, and its TCRdb copy is limited to in-frame clones, with some not included. The sample holds tens of thousands of clones; roughly 84% are singletons and the top ten take under 15%. This CDR3 comprises 17 residues. The ends lost 3 bases at V and 1 base at J; junction bases unmatched: 11. Germline CDR1 reads MNHNS; CDR2 reads SASEGT. The source is a woman older than 75 with acute or convalescent COVID-19. The sequenced sample was peripheral blood. The chain carries TRBV6-1 and TRBJ1-1; 7 positions agree with TRBD1. CDR3 coding DNA: TGTGCCAGCAGTGAGGGTCAAGGGGGCCGGTGGAACACTGAAGCTTTCTTT. Translating gives CASSEGQGGRWNTEAFF.